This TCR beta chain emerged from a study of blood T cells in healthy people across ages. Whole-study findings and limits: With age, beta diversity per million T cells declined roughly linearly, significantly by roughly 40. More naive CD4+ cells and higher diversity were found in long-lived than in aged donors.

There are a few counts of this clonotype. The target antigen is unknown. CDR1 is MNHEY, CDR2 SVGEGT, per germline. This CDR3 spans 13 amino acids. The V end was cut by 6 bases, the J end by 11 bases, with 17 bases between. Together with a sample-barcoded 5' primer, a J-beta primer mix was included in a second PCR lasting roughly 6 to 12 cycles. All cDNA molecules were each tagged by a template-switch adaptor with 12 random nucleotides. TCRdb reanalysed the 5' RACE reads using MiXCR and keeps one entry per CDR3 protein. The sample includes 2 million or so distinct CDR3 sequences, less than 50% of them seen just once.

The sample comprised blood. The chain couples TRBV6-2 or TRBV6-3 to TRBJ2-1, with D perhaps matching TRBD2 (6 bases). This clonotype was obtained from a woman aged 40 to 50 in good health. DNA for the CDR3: TGTGCCAGCAGGGAGAGTAGCGGTCCCCAGCAGTTCTTC. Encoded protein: CASRESSGPQQFF.